One and the same sample provided the 12 T cell receptor beta chains below, sequenced in a study of blood T cell repertoires in COVID-19. TCRdb keeps only in-frame clones here, not all; method: immunoSEQ multiplex PCR. This sample has roughly 38,000 clones, with roughly nine tenths found just once. The specimen was peripheral blood. Receptor source: a middle-aged man with active COVID-19.

CDR3 region: CASSQLNRAGTNTGELFF. DNA for the CDR3: TGCGCCAGCAGTCAGTTGAATCGGGCGGGTACGAACACCGGGGAGCTGTTTTTT. J is TRBJ2-2 and V is TRBV23-1; weak D call: TRBD2 (5 bases). TRBV23-1 is sorted into the ORF group, with uncertain function. The CDR3 runs 18 residues. V was trimmed by 3 bases and J by 0 bases, leaving 17 bases between them.

A few counts support this clone. This chain links TRBV3-1 (or the pseudogene TRBV3-2) with TRBJ2-3; D is ambiguous. With 0 bases removed from V and 5 bases from J, the gap between germline ends came to 6 bases. CDR1 is LGHDT, CDR2 YNNKEL, per germline (reference sequence). The CDR3 totals 13 residues. The CDR3 is CASSQDPLDTQYF. The CDR3 DNA reads TGTGCCAGCAGCCAAGATCCCCTAGATACGCAGTATTTT.

This chain joins TRBV2 and TRBJ1-1; D gene unclear. CDR1 is SNHLY and CDR2 is FYNNEI in the germline V gene. V lost 7 bases and J lost 6, with 12 bases in between. The CDR3 sequence is 12 residues long. The CDR3 nucleotides are TGTGCCAGCAAAGAGTGGAGGGCTGAAGCTTTCTTT. Translating it yields CASKEWRAEAFF.

The chain has TRBV9 and TRBJ2-3; the D is unclear. Trimming stripped 0 bases from V and 4 bases from J, with 6 bases between. The CDR3 covers 13 residues. Looked up from germline, CDR1 is SGDLS and CDR2 is YYNGEE. The CDR3 region is CASSVDHSDTQYF. CDR3 coding DNA: TGTGCCAGCAGCGTAGATCACTCAGATACGCAGTATTTT.

There are a few counts of this clone. The chain links TRBV4-1 to TRBJ2-7; TRBD2 matches 9 bases. V lost 4 bases and J lost 2; bases outside the gene matches: 9. Germline CDR1 and CDR2: MGHRA and YSYEKL. The CDR3 is 16 amino acids. In DNA, the CDR3 is TGCGCCAGCAGCCCCTTGGGTAGCGGGGGAGCCTACGAGCAGTACTTC. Its translation is CASSPLGSGGAYEQYF.

The J gene is TRBJ1-6, the V gene TRBV2; D is unresolved. This CDR3 region has 14 residues. Germline V CDR1 and CDR2: SNHLY, FYNNEI. Deletions cut 2 bases from V and 10 bases from J, with 12 bases between. CDR3 nucleotides: TGTGCCAGCAGTGAATATGAGGGCTGGTCACCCCTCCACTTT. It codes for CASSEYEGWSPLHF.

V usage is TRBV5-1 and J usage is TRBJ2-2; D is perhaps TRBD2 (5 bases). There are 15 residues in the CDR3. From germline, CDR1 is SGHRS and CDR2 YFSETQ. Trimming pared 7 bases from V and 5 bases from J, leaving 18 bases between. The CDR3 region has the DNA TGCGCCAGCCTCTCTTTGCCCGGGGAGACCGGGGAGCTGTTTTTT. It translates to CASLSLPGETGELFF.

V gene TRBV11-2 combines with J gene TRBJ2-3; maybe TRBD1 (6 bases). Trimming cost V 5 bases and J 1 base, with 10 bases left between them. Germline V CDR1 and CDR2: SGHAT, FQNNGV. The CDR3 has 14 amino acids. DNA of the CDR3: TGTGCCAGCAGCCCCCGGACAGGCACAGATACGCAGTATTTT. It codes for CASSPRTGTDTQYF.

The V gene is TRBV9, the J gene TRBJ2-7, with a tentative D call TRBD2 (7 bases). This CDR3 region has 15 residues. V was cut by 4 bases and J by 0 bases, with 14 bases left in between. Germline lookup yields CDR1 SGDLS and CDR2 YYNGEE. In nucleotides, the CDR3 is TGTGCCAGCAGCCATGGGGGGGCGGCCTCCTACGAGCAGTACTTC. Residues: CASSHGGAASYEQYF.

The rearrangement uses TRBV16 and TRBJ2-5; possible D gene TRBD2, 5 bases. The CDR3 totals 15 residues. Germline CDR1 KGHSY, CDR2 FQNENV. Trimming shortened V by 0 bases and J by 5 bases, and 13 bases separated the two germline ends. The chain's CDR3 is CASSQSSLPGETQYF. Written as DNA, the CDR3 is TGTGCCAGCAGCCAATCTTCCCTGCCGGGGGAGACCCAGTACTTC.

This clone was picked up one time. The chain combines TRBV15 with TRBJ2-1, with D hard to call. This CDR3 comprises 12 residues. Germline V gene data show CDR1 as LNHNV and CDR2 as YYDKDF (reference sequence). Trimming took 1 base from V and 9 from J, leaving 7 bases between them. The CDR3 DNA follows: TGTGCCACCAGCAGAGCTGGCAGTGAGCAGTTCTTC. Translated, it gives CATSRAGSEQFF.

This sequence joins TRBV19 and TRBJ1-5, with D possibly matching TRBD1 (5 bases). The CDR3 covers 16 residues. Trimming took 5 bases from V and 2 from J, leaving 16 bases between them. Germline loops: CDR1 LNHDA, CDR2 SQIVND (reference sequence). CDR3 coding DNA: TGTGCCAGTAGTTCGCTAGGAGGGGCCGGCAATCAGCCCCAGCATTTT. Amino acids: CASSSLGGAGNQPQHF.